The clone carrying this T cell receptor beta chain appeared many times. The data derive from a study of T cells in Graves' hyperthyroidism and ophthalmopathy. Amplified TCR beta CDR3 regions derived from RNA transcripts. RT-PCR in the first round (using the HTBI primer set) targeted the TCR CDR3. Each CDR3 protein gets one entry after TCRdb re-called the multiplex PCR reads with MiXCR. This table holds fewer than 550,000 distinct CDR3 sequences, 15% to 17% found once. Germline V gene sequence: CDR1 DFQATT, CDR2 SNEGSKA (reference sequence). There are 13 residues in the CDR3. Trimming shortened V by 4 bases and J by 4 bases, and 10 bases separated the two germline ends.

This chain uses TRBV20-1 with TRBJ1-4; maybe TRBD1 (6 bases). Specimen: blood. This clonotype originated in a young woman with Graves' hyperthyroidism. CDR3 nucleotide sequence: TGCAGTGCTAACCCGGACAGTAATGAAAAACTGTTTTTT. Protein: CSANPDSNEKLFF.